This T cell receptor (beta chain) was recovered during a study of post-analysis software for immune sequencing data. Points from the study as a whole: Elevated frequency relative to controls characterized several TRBV segments in patients, TRBV5-6, TRBV5-1 and TRBV20-1 among them.

A remark on this clonotype: What it recognizes is unknown.

Researchers reported that TCR beta cDNA libraries carried unique molecular identifiers. TCRdb recomputed calls from the PCR reads with MiXCR, one row per CDR3 protein. The table has approximately 730,000 distinct CDR3 sequences, 30% seen once. There are 20 residues in the CDR3. The V end was cut by 0 bases, the J end by 3 bases, with 26 bases between. The V gene's germline CDR1 is LNHNV and CDR2 YYDKDF (reference sequence). Specimen: blood. The sequence was obtained from a girl between 10 and 17 years old with multiple sclerosis. V usage is TRBV15 and J usage is TRBJ1-2, with TRBD1 as a possible D gene (5 bases). CDR3 nucleotide sequence: TGTGCCACCAGCAGAGAAACCCATAGCCGGGACGGTCGTGGGGACTATGGCTACACCTTC. Protein product: CATSRETHSRDGRGDYGYTF. Complete variable domain (other parts from reference TRBV15 and TRBJ1-2): DAMVIQNPRYQVTQFGKPVTLSCSQTLNHNVMYWYQQKSSQAPKLLFHYYDKDFNNEADTPDNFQSRRPNTSFCFLDIRSPGLGDTAMYLCATSRETHSRDGRGDYGYTFGSGTRLTVV.